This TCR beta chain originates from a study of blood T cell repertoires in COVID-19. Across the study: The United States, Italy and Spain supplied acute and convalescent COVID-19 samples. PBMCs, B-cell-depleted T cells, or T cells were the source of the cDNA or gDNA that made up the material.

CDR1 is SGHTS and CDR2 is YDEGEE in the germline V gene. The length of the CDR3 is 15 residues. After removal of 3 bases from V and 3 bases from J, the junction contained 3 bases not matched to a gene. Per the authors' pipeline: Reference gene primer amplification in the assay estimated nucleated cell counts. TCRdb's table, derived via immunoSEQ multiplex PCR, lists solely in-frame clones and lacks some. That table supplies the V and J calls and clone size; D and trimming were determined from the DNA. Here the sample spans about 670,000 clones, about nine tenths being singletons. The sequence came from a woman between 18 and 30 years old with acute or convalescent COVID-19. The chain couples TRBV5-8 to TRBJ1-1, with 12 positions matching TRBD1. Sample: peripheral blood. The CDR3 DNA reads TGTGCCAGCAGCTGGGGACAGGGGGCGGACACTGAAGCTTTCTTT. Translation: CASSWGQGADTEAFF.